What follows are 23 T cell receptor beta chains derived from one specimen sequenced in a study of T-cell memory formation after mild COVID-19. One entry per CDR3 protein results from TCRdb running MiXCR on the 5' RACE reads. The table shows approximately 150,000 distinct CDR3 sequences, with around 21% occurring only once. The sequenced sample consisted of PBMCs or a T cell subset sorted from them (not recorded which). These receptors were taken from an adult woman who had mild COVID-19 (a few samples of this study predate the infection). Cell type and time point are not known.

This clonotype was seen only a few times. The rearrangement uses TRBV5-1 and TRBJ1-6; the D gene is possibly TRBD1 (6 bases). Germline V lookup: CDR1 SGHRS, CDR2 YFSETQ. There are 15 residues in the CDR3. Trimming stripped 4 bases from V and 7 bases from J, with 15 bases between. In DNA form, the CDR3 reads TGCGCCAGCAGCGCCGCACAGGGTTCCAATTCACCCCTCCACTTT. Protein sequence: CASSAAQGSNSPLHF. The full variable domain, its missing parts supplied by reference TRBV5-1 and TRBJ1-6, is KAGVTQTPRYLIKTRGQQVTLSCSPISGHRSVSWYQQTPGQGLQFLFEYFSETQRNKGNFPGRFSGRQFSNSRSEMNVSTLELGDSALYLCASSAAQGSNSPLHFGNGTRLTVT.

The V and J genes are TRBV29-1 and TRBJ2-7, with TRBD1 matching 8 bases. Germline assignment: CDR1 SQVTM and CDR2 ANQGSEA. V dropped 4 bases and J dropped 9; count of bases not matched to a gene: 8. The CDR3 contains 12 residues. The CDR3 DNA reads as TGCAGCGTTGCCGGACAGGGTGGGTGGCAGTACTTC. Protein product: CSVAGQGGWQYF.

This clonotype turned up a few times. The chain couples TRBV12-2 to TRBJ2-1; the DNA was not used to check the table's D call, TRBD2. TRBV12-2 is a pseudogene segment. This CDR3 region has 18 residues. CDR3 nucleotide sequence: TGTGCAAGTCGTCTTAGGGAGGCCCGGGACCCGATTCCCAATGAGCAGTTCTTC. Translating it yields CASRLREARDPIPNEQFF.

This clonotype was seen only a few times. The chain joins TRBV14 to TRBJ1-6; 8 nucleotides align to TRBD1. Germline V gene data show CDR1 as SGHDN and CDR2 as FVKESK. The V gene end was trimmed by 6 bases and the J gene end by 7 bases; junction bases not matched to a gene: 2. The CDR3 has 13 residues. CDR3: CASRWTGNSPLHF. The CDR3, as DNA: TGTGCCAGCAGGTGGACAGGGAATTCACCCCTCCACTTT.

V usage is TRBV12-3 or TRBV12-4 and J usage is TRBJ2-5, with D tentatively TRBD2 (6 bases). This CDR3 is 13 amino acids long. With 2 bases removed from V and 4 bases from J, the gap between germline ends came to 8 bases. The CDR3 bases are TGTGCCAGCAGTTTACGGGGGAGAGAGACCCAGTACTTC. Its translation: CASSLRGRETQYF.

This chain links TRBV7-9 with TRBJ2-7; the D gene could be TRBD1 or TRBD2 (5 bases each). Trimming cost V 5 bases and J 4 bases, with 15 bases left between them. Germline lookup yields CDR1 SEHNR and CDR2 FQNEAQ (reference sequence). The CDR3 has 14 residues. The CDR3 region is CASSHGTPPYEQYF. The CDR3 DNA is TGTGCCAGCAGCCATGGGACCCCGCCTTACGAGCAGTACTTC.

The rearrangement uses TRBV12-3 or TRBV12-4 and TRBJ2-3, with D possibly matching TRBD2 (5 bases). V was trimmed by 2 bases and J by 4 bases, leaving 7 bases between them. This CDR3 spans 13 amino acids. CDR3 in DNA: TGTGCCAGCAGTTTACCGAGGGCAGATACGCAGTATTTT. Its protein is CASSLPRADTQYF.

This chain links TRBV9 with TRBJ2-2; 10 nucleotides align to TRBD1. V lost 7 bases and J lost 4; bases outside the gene matches: 7. CDR1 and CDR2 (germline): SGDLS, YYNGEE. The CDR3 has 15 residues. DNA for the CDR3: TGTGCCAGCGGACGACAGGGGGCCGGCACCGGGGAGCTGTTTTTT. Translating it yields CASGRQGAGTGELFF.

This clonotype has only a few counts. The chain combines TRBV9 with TRBJ1-1; weak D call: TRBD1 (5 bases). The CDR3 runs to 14 residues. Germline CDR1 is SGDLS and CDR2 is YYNGEE. The V end was cut by 2 bases, the J end by 1 base, with 9 bases between. The CDR3 reads CASSVRGANTEAFF. As DNA, the CDR3 is TGTGCCAGCAGCGTGAGGGGCGCGAACACTGAAGCTTTCTTT.

The chain uses TRBV7-2 and TRBJ1-1; D perhaps matches TRBD1 (6 bases). The CDR3 consists of 17 residues. Germline CDR1 SGHTA, CDR2 FQGNSA. Trimming stripped 5 bases from V and 1 base from J, with 20 bases between. This CDR3 is CASSPFPPKQGNTEAFF. DNA for the CDR3: TGTGCCAGCAGCCCCTTTCCCCCAAAACAGGGGAACACTGAAGCTTTCTTT.

The chain joins TRBV7-9 to TRBJ1-2; D is perhaps TRBD1 (6 bases). Germline CDR1 and CDR2: SEHNR and FQNEAQ (reference sequence). V was clipped by 4 bases and J by 4 bases, with 19 bases between them. This CDR3 is 16 amino acids long. The CDR3, as DNA: TGTGCCAGCAGCTCGAACGAATACAGGGCGGCCTATGGCTACACCTTC. It encodes CASSSNEYRAAYGYTF.

This chain uses TRBV12-5 with TRBJ1-2; D call uncertain. Trimming removed 0 bases at V and 9 bases at J, with 17 bases between. Germline V gives CDR1 LGHNT, CDR2 FRNRAP. The CDR3 covers 15 residues. In DNA form, the CDR3 reads TGTGCTAGTGGTTTGGTAGGACCACCAGGTGTGAGCTACACCTTC. It is translated as CASGLVGPPGVSYTF. Supplemented by reference TRBV12-5 and TRBJ1-2, the full variable domain reads DARVTQTPRHKVTEMGQEVTMRCQPILGHNTVFWYRQTMMQGLELLAYFRNRAPLDDSGMPKDRFSAEMPDATLATLKIQPSEPRDSAVYFCASGLVGPPGVSYTFGSGTRLTVV.

The V gene is TRBV30, the J gene TRBJ1-2; 7 bases align to TRBD1. The germline V gene encodes CDR1 GTSNPN and CDR2 SVGIG (reference sequence). Losses at the gene ends were 3 bases for V and 5 bases for J; bases not matched to a gene: 6. The CDR3 covers 13 residues. In DNA, the CDR3 is TGTGCCTGGAGCGGGAACAGGGGATATGGCTACACCTTC. It is translated as CAWSGNRGYGYTF.

The chain carries TRBV20-1 and TRBJ1-2; a weak D match, TRBD1 (6 bases). Germline V gene sequence: CDR1 DFQATT, CDR2 SNEGSKA (reference sequence). This CDR3 has 12 residues. Trimming removed 7 bases at V and 4 bases at J, with 13 bases between. The CDR3 protein is CSGYRAGYGYTF. CDR3 DNA sequence: TGCAGTGGGTACAGGGCGGGCTATGGCTACACCTTC.

This clonotype was counted between two and nine times. This chain links TRBV7-2 with TRBJ2-3, with D perhaps matching TRBD2 (6 bases). The length of the CDR3 is 15 residues. V lost 5 bases, J lost 0 bases, and 12 bases lay in between. Germline V gives CDR1 SGHTA, CDR2 FQGNSA. DNA of the CDR3: TGTGCCAGCAGCCCGGGACTTCCTAGCACAGATACGCAGTATTTT. Translating it yields CASSPGLPSTDTQYF.

V is TRBV7-2 and J is TRBJ2-1, with D possibly matching TRBD2 (5 bases). Trimming shortened V by 2 bases and J by 3 bases, and 8 bases separated the two germline ends. Germline CDR1 is SGHTA and CDR2 is FQGNSA. The CDR3 is 14 residues long. The CDR3 sequence: CASSLSGYYNEQFF. The CDR3 DNA sequence: TGTGCCAGCAGCTTATCGGGGTACTACAATGAGCAGTTCTTC.

The V gene is TRBV4-1, the J gene TRBJ2-7; a weak D match, TRBD1 (5 bases). The CDR3 totals 16 residues. Trimming shortened V by 2 bases and J by 4 bases, and 18 bases separated the two germline ends. Germline CDR1 MGHRA, CDR2 YSYEKL. The CDR3 loop reads CASSQSPAGSIYEQYF. The CDR3 nucleotides read TGCGCCAGCAGCCAAAGCCCCGCAGGGTCTATTTACGAGCAGTACTTC.

At least ten counts were recorded for this clonotype. This sequence joins TRBV10-2 and TRBJ2-1; 9 bases agree with TRBD2. V lost 7 bases and J lost 1; bases outside the gene matches: 5. The CDR3 has 15 residues. Germline V CDR1 and CDR2: WSHSY, SAAADI. Here the CDR3 DNA reads TGCGCCAGCACCCCCAGCGGGAGGTCCTACAATGAGCAGTTCTTC. It translates to CASTPSGRSYNEQFF.

This clonotype has only a few counts. The chain uses TRBV7-9 and TRBJ1-6; TRBD1 matches 8 bases. V lost 11 bases, J lost 2 bases, and 5 bases stayed unmatched. Germline lookup yields CDR1 SEHNR and CDR2 FQNEAQ (reference sequence). The CDR3 contains 14 residues. CDR3 region: CASQTGAYNSPLHF. DNA for the CDR3: TGTGCCTCCCAGACAGGGGCCTATAATTCACCCCTCCACTTT.

This clonotype was found a few times. This chain links TRBV11-3 with TRBJ1-4; TRBD1 agrees at 7 bases. Germline CDR1 SGHNT, CDR2 YENEEA. The CDR3 consists of 15 residues. Trimming cost V 2 bases and J 2 bases; bases outside gene matches: 2. This chain's CDR3 is CASSLRGPTNEKLFF. CDR3 nucleotides: TGTGCCAGCAGCTTAAGGGGGCCTACTAATGAAAAACTGTTTTTT.

The gene calls are TRBV6-5 and TRBJ2-7; the D call may be TRBD1 or TRBD2 (5 bases each). This CDR3 has 14 residues. V was clipped by 5 bases and J by 2 bases, with 13 bases between them. Germline V gene sequence: CDR1 MNHEY, CDR2 SVGAGI. CDR3 sequence: CASSPGTVPYEQYF. The CDR3 DNA sequence: TGTGCCAGCAGTCCCGGGACGGTACCCTACGAGCAGTACTTC.

Comments on this clonotype: A much larger clone sits a single nucleotide away, making a read error possible. The CDR3 sequence is CASSLTGGSEAFF. The DNA of the CDR3 is TGTGCCAGCAGCCTGACAGGGGGCTCTGAAGCTTTCTTT. This chain links TRBV3-1 with TRBJ1-1, with TRBD1 matching 10 bases. This CDR3 has 13 amino acids. V gave up 4 bases and J gave up 6 bases; unmatched junction bases: 2. Germline CDR1 is LGHDT and CDR2 is YNNKEL (reference sequence).

The J gene is TRBJ2-5, the V gene TRBV4-1; 14 positions agree with TRBD2. Trimming at V came to 3 bases and at J to 3 bases, leaving 6 bases not matched to a gene. The V gene's germline CDR1 is MGHRA and CDR2 YSYEKL. There are 17 residues in the CDR3. Here the CDR3 reads CASSQLGTSGSKETQYF. DNA for the CDR3: TGCGCCAGCAGCCAGTTGGGGACTAGCGGGAGTAAAGAGACCCAGTACTTC.